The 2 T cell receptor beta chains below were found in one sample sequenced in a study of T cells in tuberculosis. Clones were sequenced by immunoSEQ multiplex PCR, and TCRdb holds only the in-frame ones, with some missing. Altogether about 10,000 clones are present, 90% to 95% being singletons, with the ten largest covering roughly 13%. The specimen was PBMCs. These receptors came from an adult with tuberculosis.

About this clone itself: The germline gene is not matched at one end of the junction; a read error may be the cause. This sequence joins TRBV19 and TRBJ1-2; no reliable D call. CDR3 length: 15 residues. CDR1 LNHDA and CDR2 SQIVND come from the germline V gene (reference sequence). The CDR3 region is CASSLETEPIGGYTF. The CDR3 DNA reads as TGTGCCAGTAGTCTAGAGACGGAGCCCATCGGGGGCTACACCTTC.

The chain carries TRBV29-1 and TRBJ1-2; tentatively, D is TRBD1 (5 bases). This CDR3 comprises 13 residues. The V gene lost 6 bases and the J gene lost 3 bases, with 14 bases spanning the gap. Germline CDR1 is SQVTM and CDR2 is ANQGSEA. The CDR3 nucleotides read TGCAGCGTACCCCGCTCGACAGACTATGGCTACACCTTC. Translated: CSVPRSTDYGYTF.